A selection of T cell receptor beta chains follows, all from one sample in a study of T cells in Graves' hyperthyroidism and ophthalmopathy. TCRdb independently ran MiXCR on the multiplex PCR reads; one entry per CDR3 protein. The sample yields approximately 400,000 distinct CDR3 sequences, approximately 14% seen once. Sequencing input: blood. Source of these receptors: a woman younger than 30 with Graves' hyperthyroidism that later progressed to Graves' ophthalmopathy. Each CDR3 is given with its conserved first and last residue. A D gene is named only where the DNA matches it firmly. Rows may omit the clone size; those that give it use once, few, many or a size class.

TRBD1 few TRBJ2-7 TRBV20-1 CSAPGTGGTYEQYF TGCAGTGCCCCCGGGACAGGGGGCACCTACGAGCAGTACTTC
TRBD2 few TRBJ2-7 TRBV7-8 CASSLGGGVGYEQYF TGTGCCAGCAGCTTAGGGGGGGGAGTTGGGTACGAGCAGTACTTC
NA once TRBJ2-1 TRBV30 CAWSVGRRRDNEQFF TGTGCCTGGAGTGTTGGGAGGAGGCGCGACAATGAGCAGTTCTTC
TRBD1 NA TRBJ2-7 TRBV6-5 CASSYGGQGTYEQYF TGTGCCAGCAGTTACGGGGGACAGGGGACCTACGAGCAGTACTTC
NA NA TRBJ2-7 TRBV20-1 CSARAGTGPPMEQYF TGCAGTGCTAGAGCGGGGACTGGCCCACCCATGGAGCAGTACTTC
TRBD2 many TRBJ2-1 TRBV13 CASSSAGGFNEQFF TGTGCCAGCAGTTCGGCGGGAGGGTTCAATGAGCAGTTCTTC
NA NA TRBJ2-6 TRBV7-2 CASSQRIHGRFGANVLTF TGTGCCAGCAGCCAAAGAATACACGGAAGGTTTGGGGCCAACGTCCTGACTTTC
TRBD1 few TRBJ1-2 TRBV6-2/TRBV6-3 CASSYAPGGAGYTF TGTGCCAGCAGTTACGCCCCAGGGGGGGCGGGCTACACCTTC
NA many TRBJ2-1 TRBV20-1 CSARDPGSGSSYNEQFF TGCAGTGCTAGGGACCCTGGATCCGGGAGCTCCTACAATGAGCAGTTCTTC
TRBD2 many TRBJ2-1 TRBV3-1 CASSQGTSGKFF TGTGCCAGCAGCCAGGGGACTAGCGGGAAGTTCTTC
NA few TRBJ2-2 TRBV12-3/TRBV12-4 CASSLGGPSGELFF TGTGCCAGCAGTTTAGGGGGACCGTCCGGGGAGCTGTTTTTT
TRBD1 many TRBJ1-6 TRBV6-6 CASSYGDSYNSPLHF TGTGCCAGCAGTTACGGGGACAGTTATAATTCACCCCTCCACTTT
TRBD1 many TRBJ1-2 TRBV6-1 CASSEAVTGGYGYTF TGTGCCAGCAGTGAAGCGGTAACAGGGGGATATGGCTACACCTTC
NA few TRBJ2-2 TRBV19 CASSPHTLNTGELFF TGTGCCAGTAGTCCCCACACTTTGAACACCGGGGAGCTGTTTTTT
NA many TRBJ1-5 TRBV11-3 CASSLKWGTRGTQPQHF TGTGCCAGCAGCTTAAAGTGGGGGACCAGGGGCACTCAGCCCCAGCATTTT
NA many TRBJ2-7 TRBV6-1 CASSYGDEGEQYF TGTGCCAGCAGTTACGGAGACGAGGGCGAGCAGTACTTC
TRBD2 NA TRBJ2-1 TRBV7-9 CASSLTRGLAGGDEQFF TGTGCCAGCAGCTTGACTAGGGGACTAGCGGGAGGGGATGAGCAGTTCTTC
NA many TRBJ1-1 TRBV27 CASSSKLNTEAFF TGTGCCAGCAGTTCGAAACTGAACACTGAAGCTTTCTTT
NA once TRBJ1-1 TRBV4-1 CASSPEPQNTEAFF TGCGCCAGCAGCCCAGAACCACAGAACACTGAAGCTTTCTTT
NA few TRBJ1-5 TRBV4-1 CASSQDEGVSQPQHF TGCGCCAGCAGCCAAGATGAGGGGGTGAGCCAGCCCCAGCATTTT
NA many TRBJ2-7 TRBV3-1 CASSQDYYEQYF TGTGCCAGCAGCCAGGATTACTACGAGCAGTACTTC
TRBD2 many TRBJ2-2 TRBV27 CASSGIAGSHTGELFF TGTGCCAGCAGTGGGATAGCGGGATCGCACACCGGGGAGCTGTTTTTT
TRBD1 few TRBJ2-6 TRBV5-5 CASSNRTGGANVLTF TGTGCCAGCAGCAATCGGACAGGTGGGGCCAACGTCCTGACTTTC